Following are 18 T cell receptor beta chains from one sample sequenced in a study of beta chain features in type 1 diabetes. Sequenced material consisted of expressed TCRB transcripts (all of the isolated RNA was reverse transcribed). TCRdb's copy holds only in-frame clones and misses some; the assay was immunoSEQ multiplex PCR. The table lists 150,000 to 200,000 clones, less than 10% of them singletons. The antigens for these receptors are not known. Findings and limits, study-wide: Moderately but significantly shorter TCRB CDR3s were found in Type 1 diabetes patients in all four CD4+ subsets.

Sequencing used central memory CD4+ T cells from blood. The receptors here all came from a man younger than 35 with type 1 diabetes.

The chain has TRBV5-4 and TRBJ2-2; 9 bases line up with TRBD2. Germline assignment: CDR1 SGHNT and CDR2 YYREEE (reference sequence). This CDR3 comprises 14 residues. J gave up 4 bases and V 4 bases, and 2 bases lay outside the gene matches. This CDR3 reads CASSAGGFTGELFF. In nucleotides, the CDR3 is TGTGCCAGCAGCGCGGGAGGGTTCACCGGGGAGCTGTTTTTT.

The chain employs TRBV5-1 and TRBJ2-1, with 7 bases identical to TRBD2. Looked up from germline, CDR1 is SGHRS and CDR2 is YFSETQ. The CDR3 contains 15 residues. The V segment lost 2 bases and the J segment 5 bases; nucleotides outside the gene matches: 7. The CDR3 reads CASSLLATPNNEQFF. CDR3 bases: TGCGCCAGCAGCTTACTAGCGACCCCGAACAATGAGCAGTTCTTC.

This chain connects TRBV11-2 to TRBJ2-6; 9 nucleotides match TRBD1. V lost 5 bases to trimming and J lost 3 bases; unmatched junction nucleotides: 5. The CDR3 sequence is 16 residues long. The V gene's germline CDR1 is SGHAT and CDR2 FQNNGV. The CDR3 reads CASSADRGNGANVLTF. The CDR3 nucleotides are TGTGCCAGCAGCGCGGACAGGGGTAATGGGGCCAACGTCCTGACTTTC.

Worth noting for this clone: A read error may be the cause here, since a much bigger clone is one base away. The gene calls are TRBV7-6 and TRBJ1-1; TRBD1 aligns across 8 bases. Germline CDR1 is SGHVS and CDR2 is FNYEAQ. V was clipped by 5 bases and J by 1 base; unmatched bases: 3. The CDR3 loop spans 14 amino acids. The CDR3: CASSLGTGNTEAFF. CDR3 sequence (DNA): TGTGCCAGCAGCCTAGGGACAGGGAACACTGAAGCTTTCTTT. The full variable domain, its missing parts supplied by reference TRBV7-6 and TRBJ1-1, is GAGVSQSPRYKVTKRGQDVALRCDPISGHVSLYWYRQALGQGPEFLTYFNYEAQQDKSGLPNDRFSAERPEGSISTLTIQRTEQRDSAMYRCASSLGTGNTEAFFGQGTRLTVV.

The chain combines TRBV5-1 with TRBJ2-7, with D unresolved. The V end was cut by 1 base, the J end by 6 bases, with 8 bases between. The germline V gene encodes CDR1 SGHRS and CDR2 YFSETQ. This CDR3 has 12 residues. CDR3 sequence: CASSLTAREQYF. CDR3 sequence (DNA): TGCGCCAGCAGCTTGACAGCCCGCGAGCAGTACTTC.

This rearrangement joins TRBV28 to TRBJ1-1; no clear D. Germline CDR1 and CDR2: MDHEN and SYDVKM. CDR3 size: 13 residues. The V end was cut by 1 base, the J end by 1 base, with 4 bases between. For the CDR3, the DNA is TGTGCCAGCAGTTTATCACAGAACACTGAAGCTTTCTTT. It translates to CASSLSQNTEAFF. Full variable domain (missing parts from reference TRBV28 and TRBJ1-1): DVKVTQSSRYLVKRTGEKVFLECVQDMDHENMFWYRQDPGLGLRLIYFSYDVKMKEKGDIPEGYSVSREKKERFSLILESASTNQTSMYLCASSLSQNTEAFFGQGTRLTVV.

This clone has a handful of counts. DNA for the CDR3: TGTGCCAGCGGTCTCCCTTCTAGCGGCTCCTACAATGAGCAGTTCTTC. Its translation: CASGLPSSGSYNEQFF. The rearrangement uses TRBV7-2 and TRBJ2-1; 7 positions match TRBD2. Germline lookup yields CDR1 SGHTA and CDR2 FQGNSA. The CDR3 is made up of 16 amino acids. The junction had 10 bases not matched to a gene; V was cut back by 8 bases and J by 0 bases. The whole variable domain, filled in from reference TRBV7-2 and TRBJ2-1, reads GAGVSQSPSNKVTEKGKDVELRCDPISGHTALYWYRQSLGQGLEFLIYFQGNSAPDKSGLPSDRFSAERTGGSVSTLTIQRTQQEDSAVYLCASGLPSSGSYNEQFFGPGTRLTVL.

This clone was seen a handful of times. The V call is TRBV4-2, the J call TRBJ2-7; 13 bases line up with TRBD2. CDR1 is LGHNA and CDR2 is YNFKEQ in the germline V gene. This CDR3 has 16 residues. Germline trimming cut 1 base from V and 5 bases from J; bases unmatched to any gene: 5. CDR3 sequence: CASSQGDTSGRDEQYF. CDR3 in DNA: TGTGCCAGCAGCCAAGGCGACACTAGCGGGAGGGACGAGCAGTACTTC.

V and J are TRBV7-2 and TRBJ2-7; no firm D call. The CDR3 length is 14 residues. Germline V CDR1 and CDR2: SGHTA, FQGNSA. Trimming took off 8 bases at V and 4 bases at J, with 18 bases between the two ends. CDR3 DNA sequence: TGTGCCAGCCGATTAAGCGCGATCGATTACGAGCAGTACTTC. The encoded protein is CASRLSAIDYEQYF.

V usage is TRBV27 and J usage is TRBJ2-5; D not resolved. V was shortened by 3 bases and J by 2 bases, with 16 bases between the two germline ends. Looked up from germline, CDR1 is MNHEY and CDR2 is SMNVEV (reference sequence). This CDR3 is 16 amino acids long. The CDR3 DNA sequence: TGTGCCAGCAGTTTTAATATCGCGGCGGCTCAAGAGACCCAGTACTTC. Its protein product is CASSFNIAAAQETQYF.

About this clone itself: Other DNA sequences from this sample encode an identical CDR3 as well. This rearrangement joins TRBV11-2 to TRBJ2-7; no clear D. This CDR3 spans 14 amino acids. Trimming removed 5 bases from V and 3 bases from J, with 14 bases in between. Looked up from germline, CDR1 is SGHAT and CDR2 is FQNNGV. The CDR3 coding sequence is TGTGCCAGCAGCCCCAGTCGGAGCCTCTACGAGCAGTACTTC. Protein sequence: CASSPSRSLYEQYF. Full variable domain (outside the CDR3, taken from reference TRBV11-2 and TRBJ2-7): EAGVAQSPRYKIIEKRQSVAFWCNPISGHATLYWYQQILGQGPKLLIQFQNNGVVDDSQLPKDRFSAERLKGVDSTLKIQPAKLEDSAVYLCASSPSRSLYEQYFGPGTRLTVT.

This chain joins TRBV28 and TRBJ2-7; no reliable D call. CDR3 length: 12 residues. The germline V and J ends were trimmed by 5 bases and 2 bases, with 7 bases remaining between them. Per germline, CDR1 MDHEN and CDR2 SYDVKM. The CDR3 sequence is CASSQAPYEQYF. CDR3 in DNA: TGTGCCAGCAGTCAGGCGCCCTACGAGCAGTACTTC.

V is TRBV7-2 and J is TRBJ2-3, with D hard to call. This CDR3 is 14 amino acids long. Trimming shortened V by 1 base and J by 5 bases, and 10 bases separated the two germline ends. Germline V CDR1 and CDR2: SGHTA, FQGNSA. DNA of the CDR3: TGTGCCAGCAGCTTAGATTCGGGTATAGATACGCAGTATTTT. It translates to CASSLDSGIDTQYF.

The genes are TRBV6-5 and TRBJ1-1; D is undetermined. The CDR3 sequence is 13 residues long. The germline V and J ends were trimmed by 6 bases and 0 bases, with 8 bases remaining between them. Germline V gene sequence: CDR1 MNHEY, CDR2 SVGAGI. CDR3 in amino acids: CASSSYMNTEAFF. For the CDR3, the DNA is TGTGCCAGCAGCTCTTATATGAACACTGAAGCTTTCTTT.

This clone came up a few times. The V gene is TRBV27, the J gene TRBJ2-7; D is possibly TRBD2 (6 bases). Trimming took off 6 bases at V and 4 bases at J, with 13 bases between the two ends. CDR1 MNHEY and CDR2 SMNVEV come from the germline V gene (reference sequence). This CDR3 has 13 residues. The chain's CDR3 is CASSPPRGYEQYF. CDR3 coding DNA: TGTGCCAGCAGCCCCCCCCGGGGGTACGAGCAGTACTTC.

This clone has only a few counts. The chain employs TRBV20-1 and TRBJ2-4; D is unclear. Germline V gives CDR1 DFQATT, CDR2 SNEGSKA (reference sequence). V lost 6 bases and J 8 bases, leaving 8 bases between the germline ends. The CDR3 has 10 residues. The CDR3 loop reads CSAHLDIQYF. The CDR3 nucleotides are TGCAGTGCCCACCTAGACATTCAGTACTTC.

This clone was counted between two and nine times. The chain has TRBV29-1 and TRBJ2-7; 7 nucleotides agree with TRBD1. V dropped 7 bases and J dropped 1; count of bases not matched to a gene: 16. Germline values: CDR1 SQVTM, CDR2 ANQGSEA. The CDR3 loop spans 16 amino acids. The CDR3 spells CSAGGGPGQPSYEQYF. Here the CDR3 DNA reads TGCAGCGCAGGAGGCGGACCGGGACAGCCGTCCTACGAGCAGTACTTC.

The CDR3 DNA reads TGCGCCAGCAGCCCAGGGATCCAGAAAACCTACGAGCAGTACTTC. This gives the protein CASSPGIQKTYEQYF. The genes are TRBV4-3 and TRBJ2-7, with D maybe TRBD1 (5 bases). V lost 4 bases, J lost 2 bases, and 15 bases lay in between. Germline-derived CDR1 and CDR2 are LGHNA and YSLEER. CDR3 length: 15 residues.